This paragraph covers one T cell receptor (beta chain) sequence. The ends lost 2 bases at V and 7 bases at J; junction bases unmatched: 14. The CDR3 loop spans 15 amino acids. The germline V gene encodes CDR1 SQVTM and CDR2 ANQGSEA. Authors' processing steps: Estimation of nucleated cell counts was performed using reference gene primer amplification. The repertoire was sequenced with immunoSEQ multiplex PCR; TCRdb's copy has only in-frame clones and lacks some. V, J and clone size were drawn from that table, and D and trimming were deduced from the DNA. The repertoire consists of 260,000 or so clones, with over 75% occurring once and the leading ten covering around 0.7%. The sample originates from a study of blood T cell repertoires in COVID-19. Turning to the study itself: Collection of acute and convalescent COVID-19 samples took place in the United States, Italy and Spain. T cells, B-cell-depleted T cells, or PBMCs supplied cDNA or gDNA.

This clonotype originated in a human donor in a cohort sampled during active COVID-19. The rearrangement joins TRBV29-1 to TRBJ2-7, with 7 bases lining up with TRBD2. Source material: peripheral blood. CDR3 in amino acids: CSVESFGLDPPEQYF. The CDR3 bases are TGCAGCGTTGAATCGTTCGGACTAGACCCTCCGGAGCAGTACTTC.